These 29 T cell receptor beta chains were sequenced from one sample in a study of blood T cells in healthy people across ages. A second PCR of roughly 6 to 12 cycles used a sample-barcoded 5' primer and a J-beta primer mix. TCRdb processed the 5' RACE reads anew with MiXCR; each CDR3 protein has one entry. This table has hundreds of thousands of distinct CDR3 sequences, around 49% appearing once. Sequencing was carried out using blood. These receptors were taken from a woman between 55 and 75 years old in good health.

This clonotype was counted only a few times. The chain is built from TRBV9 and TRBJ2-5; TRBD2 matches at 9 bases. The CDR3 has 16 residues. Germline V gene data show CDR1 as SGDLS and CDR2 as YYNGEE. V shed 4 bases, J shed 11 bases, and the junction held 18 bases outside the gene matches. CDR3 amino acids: CASSPPAGGAYNEQYF. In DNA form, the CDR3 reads TGTGCCAGCAGCCCCCCGGCGGGAGGGGCCTACAATGAGCAGTACTTC.

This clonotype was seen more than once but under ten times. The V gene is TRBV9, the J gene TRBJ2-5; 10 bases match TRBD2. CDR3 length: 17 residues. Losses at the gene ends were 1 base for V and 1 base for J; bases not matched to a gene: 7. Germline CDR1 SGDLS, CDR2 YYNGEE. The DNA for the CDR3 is TGTGCCAGCAGCGTAACCAGCGGACTAGCGGCCCAAGAGACCCAGTACTTC. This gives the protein CASSVTSGLAAQETQYF.

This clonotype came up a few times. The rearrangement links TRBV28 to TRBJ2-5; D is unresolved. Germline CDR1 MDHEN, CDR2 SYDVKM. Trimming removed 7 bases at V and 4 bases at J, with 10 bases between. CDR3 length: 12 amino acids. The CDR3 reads CASTGRRETQYF. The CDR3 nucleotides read TGTGCCAGCACCGGCAGACGAGAGACCCAGTACTTC.

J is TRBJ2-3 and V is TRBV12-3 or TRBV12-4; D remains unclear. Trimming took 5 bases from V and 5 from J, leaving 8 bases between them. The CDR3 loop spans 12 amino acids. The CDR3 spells CASSQAGDTQYF. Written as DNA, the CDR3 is TGTGCCAGCAGTCAAGCTGGAGATACGCAGTATTTT.

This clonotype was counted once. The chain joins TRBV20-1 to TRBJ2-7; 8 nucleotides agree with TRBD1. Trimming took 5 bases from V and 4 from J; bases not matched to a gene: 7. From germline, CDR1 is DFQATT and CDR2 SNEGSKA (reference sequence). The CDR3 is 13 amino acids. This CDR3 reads CSALDRGFYEQYF. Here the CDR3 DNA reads TGCAGTGCTCTCGACAGGGGATTTTACGAGCAGTACTTC.

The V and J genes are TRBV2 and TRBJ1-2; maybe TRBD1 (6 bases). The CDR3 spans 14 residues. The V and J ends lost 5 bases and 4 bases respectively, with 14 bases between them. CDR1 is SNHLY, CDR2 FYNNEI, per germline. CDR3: CASSRQAQSYGYTF. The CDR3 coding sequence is TGTGCCAGCAGTCGACAGGCCCAATCCTATGGCTACACCTTC.

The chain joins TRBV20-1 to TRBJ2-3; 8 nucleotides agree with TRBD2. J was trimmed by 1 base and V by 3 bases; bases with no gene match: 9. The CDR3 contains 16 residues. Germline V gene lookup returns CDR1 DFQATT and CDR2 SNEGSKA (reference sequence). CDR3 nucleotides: TGCAGTGCTAGTCGCCCGGGGGGGGCAGGCACAGATACGCAGTATTTT. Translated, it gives CSASRPGGAGTDTQYF.

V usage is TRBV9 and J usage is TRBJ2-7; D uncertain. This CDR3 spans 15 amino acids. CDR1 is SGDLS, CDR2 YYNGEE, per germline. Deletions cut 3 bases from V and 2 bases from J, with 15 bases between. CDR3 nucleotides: TGTGCCAGCAGCGAGAGCGAAGGTCATGCCTACGAGCAGTACTTC. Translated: CASSESEGHAYEQYF.

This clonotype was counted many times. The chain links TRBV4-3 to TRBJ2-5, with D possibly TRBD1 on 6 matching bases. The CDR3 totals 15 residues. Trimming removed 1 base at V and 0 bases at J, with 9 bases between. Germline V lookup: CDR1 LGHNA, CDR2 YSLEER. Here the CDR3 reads CASSQGYRDQETQYF. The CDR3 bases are TGCGCCAGCAGCCAAGGTTACAGGGACCAAGAGACCCAGTACTTC.

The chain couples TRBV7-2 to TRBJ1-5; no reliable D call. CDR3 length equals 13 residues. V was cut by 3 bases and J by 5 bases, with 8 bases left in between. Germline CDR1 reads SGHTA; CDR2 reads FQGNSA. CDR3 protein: CASSFSGDQPQHF. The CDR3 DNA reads TGTGCCAGCAGCTTTAGCGGGGATCAGCCCCAGCATTTT.

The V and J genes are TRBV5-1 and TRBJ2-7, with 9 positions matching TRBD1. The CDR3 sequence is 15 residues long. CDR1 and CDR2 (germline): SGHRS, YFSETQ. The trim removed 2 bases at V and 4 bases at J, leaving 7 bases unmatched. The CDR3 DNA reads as TGCGCCAGCAGCTTAACAGGGGGCGTAGGATACGAGCAGTACTTC. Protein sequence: CASSLTGGVGYEQYF.

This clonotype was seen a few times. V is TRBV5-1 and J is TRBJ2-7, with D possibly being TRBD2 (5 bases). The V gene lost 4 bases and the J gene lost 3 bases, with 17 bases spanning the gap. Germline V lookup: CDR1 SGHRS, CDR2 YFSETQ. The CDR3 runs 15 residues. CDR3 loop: CASSMLPGKDYEQYF. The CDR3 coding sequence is TGCGCCAGCAGCATGCTTCCCGGGAAGGACTACGAGCAGTACTTC. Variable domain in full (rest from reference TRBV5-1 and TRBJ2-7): KAGVTQTPRYLIKTRGQQVTLSCSPISGHRSVSWYQQTPGQGLQFLFEYFSETQRNKGNFPGRFSGRQFSNSRSEMNVSTLELGDSALYLCASSMLPGKDYEQYFGPGTRLTVT.

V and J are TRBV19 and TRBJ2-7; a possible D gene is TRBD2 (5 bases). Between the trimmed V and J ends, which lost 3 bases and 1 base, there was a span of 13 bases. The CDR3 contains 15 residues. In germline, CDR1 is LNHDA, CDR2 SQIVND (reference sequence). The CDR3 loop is CASSMEDRMSYEQYF. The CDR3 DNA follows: TGTGCCAGTAGTATGGAGGATCGGATGTCCTACGAGCAGTACTTC.

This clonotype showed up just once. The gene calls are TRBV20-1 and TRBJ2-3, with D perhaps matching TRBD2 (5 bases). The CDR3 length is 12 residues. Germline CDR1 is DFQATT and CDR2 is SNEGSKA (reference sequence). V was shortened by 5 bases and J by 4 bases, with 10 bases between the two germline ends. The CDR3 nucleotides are TGCAGTGCTGAGAGCGGCGCAGATACGCAGTATTTT. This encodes CSAESGADTQYF.

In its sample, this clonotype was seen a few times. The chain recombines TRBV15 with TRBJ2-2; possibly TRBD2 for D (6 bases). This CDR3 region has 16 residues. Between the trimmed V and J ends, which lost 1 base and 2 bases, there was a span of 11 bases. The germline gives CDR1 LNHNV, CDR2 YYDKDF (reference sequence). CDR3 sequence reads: CATSRGGGSNTGELFF. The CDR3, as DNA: TGTGCCACCAGCAGAGGTGGAGGGTCAAACACCGGGGAGCTGTTTTTT.

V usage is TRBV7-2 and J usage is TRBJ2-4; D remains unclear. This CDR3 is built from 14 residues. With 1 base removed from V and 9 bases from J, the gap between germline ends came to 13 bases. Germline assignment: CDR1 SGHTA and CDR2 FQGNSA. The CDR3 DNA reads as TGTGCCAGCAGCTTAGATAAGGGATTGAGCATTCAGTACTTC. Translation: CASSLDKGLSIQYF.

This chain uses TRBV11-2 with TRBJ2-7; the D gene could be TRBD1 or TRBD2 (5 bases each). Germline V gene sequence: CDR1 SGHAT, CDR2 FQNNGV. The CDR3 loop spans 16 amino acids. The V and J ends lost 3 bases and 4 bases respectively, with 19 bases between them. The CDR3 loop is CASSLEPRGREYEQYF. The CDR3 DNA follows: TGTGCCAGCAGCTTGGAGCCGAGGGGCCGTGAATACGAGCAGTACTTC.

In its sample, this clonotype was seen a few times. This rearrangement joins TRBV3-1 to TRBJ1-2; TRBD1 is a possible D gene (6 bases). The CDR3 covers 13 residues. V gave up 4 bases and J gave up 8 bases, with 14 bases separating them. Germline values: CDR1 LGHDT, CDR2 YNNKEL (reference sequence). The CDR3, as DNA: TGTGCCAGCAGCCTGTATACAGGGAACGGCTACACCTTC. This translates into CASSLYTGNGYTF.

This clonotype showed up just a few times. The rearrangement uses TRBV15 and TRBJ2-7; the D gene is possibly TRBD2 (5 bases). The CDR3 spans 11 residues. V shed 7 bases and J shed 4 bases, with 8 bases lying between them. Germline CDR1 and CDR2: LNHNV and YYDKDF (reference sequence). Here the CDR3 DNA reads TGTGCCACCAACCGCGGGTACGAGCAGTACTTC. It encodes CATNRGYEQYF. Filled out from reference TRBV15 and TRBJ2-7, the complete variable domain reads DAMVIQNPRYQVTQFGKPVTLSCSQTLNHNVMYWYQQKSSQAPKLLFHYYDKDFNNEADTPDNFQSRRPNTSFCFLDIRSPGLGDTAMYLCATNRGYEQYFGPGTRLTVT.

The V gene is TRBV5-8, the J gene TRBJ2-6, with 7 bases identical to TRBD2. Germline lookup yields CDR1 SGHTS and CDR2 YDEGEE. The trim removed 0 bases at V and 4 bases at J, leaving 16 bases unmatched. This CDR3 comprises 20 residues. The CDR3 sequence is CASSLVLMGGSIAGANVLTF. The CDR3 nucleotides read TGTGCCAGCAGCTTGGTTCTGATGGGAGGGTCTATAGCCGGGGCCAACGTCCTGACTTTC.

The CDR3: CAISEGNSNQPQHF. The CDR3 DNA is TGTGCCATCAGTGAAGGGAATAGCAATCAGCCCCAGCATTTT. The gene calls are TRBV10-3 and TRBJ1-5; D is unclear. CDR3 size: 14 residues. V was cut by 3 bases and J by 0 bases, with 6 bases left in between. In germline, CDR1 is ENHRY, CDR2 SYGVKD.

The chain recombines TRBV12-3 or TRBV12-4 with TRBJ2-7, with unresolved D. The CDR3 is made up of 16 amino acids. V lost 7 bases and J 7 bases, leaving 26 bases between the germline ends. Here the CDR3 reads CASTLGYSPEYNEQYF. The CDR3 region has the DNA TGTGCCAGCACCCTGGGATACAGTCCTGAGTACAATGAGCAGTACTTC.

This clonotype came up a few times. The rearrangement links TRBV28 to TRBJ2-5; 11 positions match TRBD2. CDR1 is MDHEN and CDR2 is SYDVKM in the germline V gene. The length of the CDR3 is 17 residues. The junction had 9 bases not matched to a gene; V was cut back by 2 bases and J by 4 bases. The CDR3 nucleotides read TGTGCCAGCAGTTTAGGGACTAGCGGAACCCCTCTAGAGACCCAGTACTTC. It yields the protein CASSLGTSGTPLETQYF.

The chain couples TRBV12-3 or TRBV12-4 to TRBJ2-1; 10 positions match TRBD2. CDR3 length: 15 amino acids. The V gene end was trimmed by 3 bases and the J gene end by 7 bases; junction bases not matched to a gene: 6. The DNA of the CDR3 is TGTGCCAGCAGTTTTGCTAGCGGGAGACTAAATGAGCAGTTCTTC. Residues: CASSFASGRLNEQFF.

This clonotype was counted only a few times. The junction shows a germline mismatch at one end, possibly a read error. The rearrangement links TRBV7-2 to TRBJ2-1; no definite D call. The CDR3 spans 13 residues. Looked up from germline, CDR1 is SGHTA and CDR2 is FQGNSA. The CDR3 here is CASRLRSGNEQFF. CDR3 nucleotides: TGTGCCAGCCGCTTGAGATCGGGCAATGAGCAGTTCTTC. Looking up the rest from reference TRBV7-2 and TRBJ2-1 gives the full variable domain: GAGVSQSPSNKVTEKGKDVELRCDPISGHTALYWYRQSLGQGLEFLIYFQGNSAPDKSGLPSDRFSAERTGGSVSTLTIQRTQQEDSAVYLCASRLRSGNEQFFGPGTRLTVL.

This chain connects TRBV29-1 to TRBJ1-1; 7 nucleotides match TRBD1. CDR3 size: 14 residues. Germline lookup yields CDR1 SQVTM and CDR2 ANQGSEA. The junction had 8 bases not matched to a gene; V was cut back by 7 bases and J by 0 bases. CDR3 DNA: TGCAGCGGCACAGGGGCGGATATGAACACTGAAGCTTTCTTT. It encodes CSGTGADMNTEAFF.

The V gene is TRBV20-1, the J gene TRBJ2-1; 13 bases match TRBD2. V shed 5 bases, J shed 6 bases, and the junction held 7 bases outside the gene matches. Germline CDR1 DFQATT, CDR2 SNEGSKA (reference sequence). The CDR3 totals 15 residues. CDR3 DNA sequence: TGCAGTGCTTTTCCCGGGACTAGCGGGACCAATGAGCAGTTCTTC. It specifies CSAFPGTSGTNEQFF.

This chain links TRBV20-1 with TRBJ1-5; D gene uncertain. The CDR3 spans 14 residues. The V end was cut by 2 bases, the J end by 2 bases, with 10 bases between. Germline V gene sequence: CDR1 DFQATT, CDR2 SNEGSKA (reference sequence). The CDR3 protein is CSARPGYGNQPQHF. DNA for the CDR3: TGCAGTGCTAGACCGGGTTATGGCAATCAGCCCCAGCATTTT.

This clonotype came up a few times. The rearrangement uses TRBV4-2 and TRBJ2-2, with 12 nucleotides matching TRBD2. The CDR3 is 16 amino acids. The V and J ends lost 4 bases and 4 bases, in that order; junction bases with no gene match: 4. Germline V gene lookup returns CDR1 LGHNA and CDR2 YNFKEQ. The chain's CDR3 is CASSPTSGRTTGELFF. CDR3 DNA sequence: TGTGCCAGCAGCCCTACTAGCGGGAGGACCACCGGGGAGCTGTTTTTT.